A single sample is the source of the 6 T cell receptor beta chains below, sequenced in a study of cytomegalovirus exposure and HLA in healthy donors. The PCR had 60 Vbeta and 13 Jbeta primers. Only in-frame clones appear in the TCRdb table, and some are missing; sequencing was by immunoSEQ multiplex PCR. The table includes fewer than 200,000 clones, 80% to 90% detected once. Sequenced sample: PBMCs. The receptors shown here come from a woman younger than 45 in good health and CMV-seropositive.

The chain couples TRBV12-5 to TRBJ2-2, with a weak D call TRBD2 (5 bases). Germline CDR1 reads LGHNT; CDR2 reads FRNRAP. V lost 8 bases, J lost 4 bases, and 20 bases lay in between. CDR3 length: 16 residues. DNA of the CDR3: TGTGCTAGTTCCGTAGGTCGGGGAGTCAGCACCGGGGAGCTGTTTTTT. Translation gives CASSVGRGVSTGELFF.

This rearrangement joins TRBV19 to TRBJ1-2; no clear D gene. This CDR3 is 12 amino acids long. Trimming left V 2 bases short and J 8 bases short, with 9 bases between. Germline values: CDR1 LNHDA, CDR2 SQIVND (reference sequence). DNA for the CDR3: TGTGCCAGTAGTATATTGGGCAGAGGCTACACCTTC. Encoded protein: CASSILGRGYTF.

The chain's CDR3 is CASSDSNQGKNIQYF. The CDR3 DNA follows: TGTGCCAGCAGTGACTCGAATCAGGGAAAAAACATTCAGTACTTC. V gene TRBV6-4 combines with J gene TRBJ2-4; perhaps TRBD1 as D (5 bases). Deletions cut 0 bases from V and 4 bases from J, with 10 bases between. The germline CDR1 and CDR2 sequences are MRHNA and SNTAGT. The CDR3 sequence is 15 residues long.

The genes are TRBV28 and TRBJ1-2, with no clear D. Germline assignment: CDR1 MDHEN and CDR2 SYDVKM. The CDR3 totals 14 residues. Between the trimmed V and J ends, which lost 10 bases and 3 bases, there was a span of 18 bases. The CDR3 loop reads CATLAGPQDYGYTF. CDR3 DNA sequence: TGTGCCACCCTGGCGGGTCCCCAGGACTATGGCTACACCTTC.

The chain's CDR3 is CASSGTPDSNQPQHF. DNA for the CDR3: TGTGCCAGCAGTGGGACTCCGGATAGCAATCAGCCCCAGCATTTT. This chain uses TRBV27 with TRBJ1-5; possibly TRBD1 for D (5 bases). The germline V gene encodes CDR1 MNHEY and CDR2 SMNVEV (reference sequence). This CDR3 region has 15 residues. The V and J ends lost 5 bases and 0 bases respectively, with 11 bases between them.

The chain links TRBV6-1 to TRBJ1-1; 7 nucleotides agree with TRBD1. Germline V lookup: CDR1 MNHNS, CDR2 SASEGT. This CDR3 comprises 13 residues. The V gene end was trimmed by 7 bases and the J gene end by 2 bases; junction bases not matched to a gene: 4. In DNA, the CDR3 is TGTGCCAGCATTGGACAGGTCAACACTGAAGCTTTCTTT. Encoded protein: CASIGQVNTEAFF.